The sequence of this T cell receptor beta chain was determined in a study of blood T cells in healthy people across ages. Study-wide findings and caveats: TCR beta diversity tracked closely with naive T cell percentage.

Germline values: CDR1 SGDLS, CDR2 YYNGEE. This CDR3 spans 15 amino acids. V shed 0 bases, J shed 6 bases, and the junction held 4 bases outside the gene matches. Primed by a sample-barcoded 5' primer and a J-beta primer mix, a second PCR proceeded for 7 to 11 cycles. TCRdb redid the calling of the 5' RACE reads with MiXCR, one entry per CDR3 protein. Of about 1.4 million distinct CDR3 sequences listed, approximately 60% are singletons. Turning to this clonotype: Its antigen is unknown.

Sequencing input: blood. This chain joins TRBV9 and TRBJ2-1, with 9 nucleotides matching TRBD2. This receptor was taken from a man between 18 and 29 years old in good health. The DNA of the CDR3 is TGTGCCAGCAGCGTAGGCGGGGGGGCATCCAATGAGCAGTTCTTC. Residues: CASSVGGGASNEQFF.